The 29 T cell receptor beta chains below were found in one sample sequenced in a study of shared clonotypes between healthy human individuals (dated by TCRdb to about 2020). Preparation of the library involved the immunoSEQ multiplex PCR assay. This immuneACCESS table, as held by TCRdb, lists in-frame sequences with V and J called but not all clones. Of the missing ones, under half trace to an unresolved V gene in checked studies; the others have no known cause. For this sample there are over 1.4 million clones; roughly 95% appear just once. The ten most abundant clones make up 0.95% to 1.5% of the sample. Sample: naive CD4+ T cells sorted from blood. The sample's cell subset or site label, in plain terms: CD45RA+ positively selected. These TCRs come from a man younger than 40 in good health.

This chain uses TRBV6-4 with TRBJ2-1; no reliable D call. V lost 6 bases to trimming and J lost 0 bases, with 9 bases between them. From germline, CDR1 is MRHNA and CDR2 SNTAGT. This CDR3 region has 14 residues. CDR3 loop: CASSRGSSYNEQFF. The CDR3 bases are TGTGCCAGCAGCCGCGGAAGCTCCTACAATGAGCAGTTCTTC.

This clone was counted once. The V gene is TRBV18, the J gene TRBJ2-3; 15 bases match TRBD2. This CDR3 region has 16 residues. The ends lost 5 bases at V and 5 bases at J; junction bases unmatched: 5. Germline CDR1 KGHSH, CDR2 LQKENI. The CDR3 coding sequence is TGTGCCAGCTCAGGACTAGCGGGAGGGCCAAGAGATACGCAGTATTTT. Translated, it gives CASSGLAGGPRDTQYF. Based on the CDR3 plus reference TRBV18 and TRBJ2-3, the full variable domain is NAGVMQNPRHLVRRRGQEARLRCSPMKGHSHVYWYRQLPEEGLKFMVYLQKENIIDESGMPKERFSAEFPKEGPSILRIQQVVRGDSAAYFCASSGLAGGPRDTQYFGPGTRLTVL.

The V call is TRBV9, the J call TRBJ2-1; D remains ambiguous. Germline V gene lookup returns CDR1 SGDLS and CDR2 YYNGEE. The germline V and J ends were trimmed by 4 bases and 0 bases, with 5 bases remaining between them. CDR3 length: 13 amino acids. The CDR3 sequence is CASSLGSYNEQFF. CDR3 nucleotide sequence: TGTGCCAGCAGCCTCGGCTCCTACAATGAGCAGTTCTTC. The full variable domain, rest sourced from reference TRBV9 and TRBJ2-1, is DSGVTQTPKHLITATGQRVTLRCSPRSGDLSVYWYQQSLDQGLQFLIQYYNGEERAKGNILERFSAQQFPDLHSELNLSSLELGDSALYFCASSLGSYNEQFFGPGTRLTVL.

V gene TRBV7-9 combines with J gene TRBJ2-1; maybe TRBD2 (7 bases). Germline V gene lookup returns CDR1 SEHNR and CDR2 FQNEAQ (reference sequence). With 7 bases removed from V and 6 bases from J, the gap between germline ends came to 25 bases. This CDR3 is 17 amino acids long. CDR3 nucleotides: TGTGCCAGCACCAACCCGAGGGGGGGTGAGAGCCCCAATGAGCAGTTCTTC. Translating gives CASTNPRGGESPNEQFF.

The CDR3 sequence: CASSKAVLGGSTYEQYF. For the CDR3, the DNA is TGTGCCAGCAGCAAAGCCGTACTGGGCGGGTCGACCTACGAGCAGTACTTC. V is TRBV21-1 and J is TRBJ2-7; the table's D call, TRBD2, was not checked against the DNA. TRBV21-1 is labeled a pseudogene. The CDR3 spans 17 residues.

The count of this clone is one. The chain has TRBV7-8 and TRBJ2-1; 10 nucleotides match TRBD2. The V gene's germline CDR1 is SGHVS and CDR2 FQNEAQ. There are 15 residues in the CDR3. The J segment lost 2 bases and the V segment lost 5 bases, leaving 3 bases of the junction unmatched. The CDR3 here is CASSSGRGTYNEQFF. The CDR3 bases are TGTGCCAGCAGCAGCGGGAGGGGAACCTACAATGAGCAGTTCTTC.

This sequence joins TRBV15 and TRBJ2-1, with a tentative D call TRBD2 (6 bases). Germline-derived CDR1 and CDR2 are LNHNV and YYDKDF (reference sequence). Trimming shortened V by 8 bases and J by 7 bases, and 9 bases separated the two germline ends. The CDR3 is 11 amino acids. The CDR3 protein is CATGGNNEQFF. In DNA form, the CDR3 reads TGTGCCACCGGAGGGAATAATGAGCAGTTCTTC.

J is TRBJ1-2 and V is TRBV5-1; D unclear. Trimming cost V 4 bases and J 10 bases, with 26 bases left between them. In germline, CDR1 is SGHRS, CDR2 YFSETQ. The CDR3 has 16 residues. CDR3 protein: CASSPDLLARMNHYTF. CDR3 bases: TGCGCCAGCAGCCCCGACCTGTTGGCGAGAATGAATCACTACACCTTC.

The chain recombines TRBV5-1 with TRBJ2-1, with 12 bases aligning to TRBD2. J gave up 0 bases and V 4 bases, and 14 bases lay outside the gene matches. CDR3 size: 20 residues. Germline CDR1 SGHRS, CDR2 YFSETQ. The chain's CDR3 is CASSPAFSSGRGSSYNEQFF. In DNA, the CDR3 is TGCGCCAGCAGCCCGGCTTTTTCTAGCGGGAGGGGGAGCTCCTACAATGAGCAGTTCTTC. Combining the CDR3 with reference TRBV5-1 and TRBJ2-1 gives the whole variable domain KAGVTQTPRYLIKTRGQQVTLSCSPISGHRSVSWYQQTPGQGLQFLFEYFSETQRNKGNFPGRFSGRQFSNSRSEMNVSTLELGDSALYLCASSPAFSSGRGSSYNEQFFGPGTRLTVL.

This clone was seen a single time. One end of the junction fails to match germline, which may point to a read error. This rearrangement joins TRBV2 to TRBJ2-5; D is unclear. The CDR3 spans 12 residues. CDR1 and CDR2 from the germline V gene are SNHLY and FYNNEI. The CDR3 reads CASRMYQGTQYF. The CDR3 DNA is TGTGCCAGCAGGATGTACCAAGGGACCCAGTACTTC.

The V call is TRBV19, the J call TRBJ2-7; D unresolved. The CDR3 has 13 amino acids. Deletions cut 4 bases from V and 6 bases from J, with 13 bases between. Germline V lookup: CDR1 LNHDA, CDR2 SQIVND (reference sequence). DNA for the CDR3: TGTGCCAGTAGTACGACTGCCCGGATCGAGCAGTACTTC. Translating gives CASSTTARIEQYF.

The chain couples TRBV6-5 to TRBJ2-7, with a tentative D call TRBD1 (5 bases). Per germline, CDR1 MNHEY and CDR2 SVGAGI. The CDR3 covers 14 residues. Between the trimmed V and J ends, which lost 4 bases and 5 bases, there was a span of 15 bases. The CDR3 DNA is TGTGCCAGCAGTTTAAGCAGGGCAGACAACGAGCAGTACTTC. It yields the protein CASSLSRADNEQYF.

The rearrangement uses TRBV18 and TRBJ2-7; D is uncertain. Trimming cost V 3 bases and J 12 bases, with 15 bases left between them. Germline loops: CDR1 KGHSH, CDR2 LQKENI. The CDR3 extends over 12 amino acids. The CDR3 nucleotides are TGTGCCAGCTCACCCGGTCTTCTTCCACGGTACTTC. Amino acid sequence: CASSPGLLPRYF.

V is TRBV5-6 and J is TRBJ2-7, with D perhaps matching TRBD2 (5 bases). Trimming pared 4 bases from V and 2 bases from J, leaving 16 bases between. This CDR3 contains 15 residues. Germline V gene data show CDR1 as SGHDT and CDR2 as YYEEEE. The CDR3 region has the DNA TGTGCCAGCAGCCTTCGGACTTTACTTGCCTACGAGCAGTACTTC. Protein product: CASSLRTLLAYEQYF.

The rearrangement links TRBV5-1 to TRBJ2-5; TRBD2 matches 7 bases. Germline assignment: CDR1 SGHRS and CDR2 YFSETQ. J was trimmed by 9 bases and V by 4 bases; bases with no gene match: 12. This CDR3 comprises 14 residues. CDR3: CASSGGGNPRSQYF. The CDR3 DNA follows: TGCGCCAGCAGCGGGGGGGGAAACCCGAGGTCCCAGTACTTC.

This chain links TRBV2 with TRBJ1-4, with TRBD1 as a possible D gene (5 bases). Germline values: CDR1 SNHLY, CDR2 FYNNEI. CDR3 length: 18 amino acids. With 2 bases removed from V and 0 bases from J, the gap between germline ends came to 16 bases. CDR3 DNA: TGTGCCAGCAGTGAATCTGTACGGTGGGGGGCAACTAATGAAAAACTGTTTTTT. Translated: CASSESVRWGATNEKLFF.

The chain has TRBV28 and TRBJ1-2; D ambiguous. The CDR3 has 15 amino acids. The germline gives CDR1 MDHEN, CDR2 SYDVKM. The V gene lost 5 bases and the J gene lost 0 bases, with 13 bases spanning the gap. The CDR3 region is CASSPGIWSNYGYTF. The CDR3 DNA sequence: TGTGCCAGCAGTCCCGGTATTTGGTCTAACTATGGCTACACCTTC.

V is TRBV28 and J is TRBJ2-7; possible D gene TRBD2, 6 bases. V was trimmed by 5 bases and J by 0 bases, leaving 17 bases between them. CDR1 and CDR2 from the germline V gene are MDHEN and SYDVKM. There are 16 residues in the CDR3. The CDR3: CASSPAGIRPSYEQYF. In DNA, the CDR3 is TGTGCCAGCAGTCCGGCGGGGATCCGACCCTCCTACGAGCAGTACTTC. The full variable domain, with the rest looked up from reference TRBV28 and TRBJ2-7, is DVKVTQSSRYLVKRTGEKVFLECVQDMDHENMFWYRQDPGLGLRLIYFSYDVKMKEKGDIPEGYSVSREKKERFSLILESASTNQTSMYLCASSPAGIRPSYEQYFGPGTRLTVT.

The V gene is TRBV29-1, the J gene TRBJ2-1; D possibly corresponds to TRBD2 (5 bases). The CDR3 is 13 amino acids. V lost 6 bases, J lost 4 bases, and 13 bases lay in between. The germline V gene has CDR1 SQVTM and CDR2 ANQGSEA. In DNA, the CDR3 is TGCAGCGTCTCCGGGGTATCGTACAATGAGCAGTTCTTC. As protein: CSVSGVSYNEQFF.

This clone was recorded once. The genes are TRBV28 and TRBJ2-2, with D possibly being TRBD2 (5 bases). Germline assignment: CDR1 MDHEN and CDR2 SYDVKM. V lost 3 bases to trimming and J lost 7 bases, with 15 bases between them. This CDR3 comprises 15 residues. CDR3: CASSLVGRGFGELFF. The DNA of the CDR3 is TGTGCCAGCAGTTTGGTGGGAAGAGGGTTCGGGGAGCTGTTTTTT.

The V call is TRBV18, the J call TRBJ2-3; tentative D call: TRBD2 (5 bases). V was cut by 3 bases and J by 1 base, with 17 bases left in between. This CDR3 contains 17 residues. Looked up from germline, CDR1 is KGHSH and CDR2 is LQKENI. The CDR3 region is CASSPLPRAEGTDTQYF. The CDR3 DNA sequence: TGTGCCAGCTCACCTCTCCCTCGAGCGGAGGGCACAGATACGCAGTATTTT.

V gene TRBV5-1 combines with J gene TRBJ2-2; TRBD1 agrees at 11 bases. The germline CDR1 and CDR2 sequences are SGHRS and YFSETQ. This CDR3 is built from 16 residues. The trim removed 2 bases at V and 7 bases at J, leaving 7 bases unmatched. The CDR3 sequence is CASSFTGQGAGGELFF. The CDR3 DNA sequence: TGCGCCAGCAGCTTCACCGGACAGGGGGCGGGCGGGGAGCTGTTTTTT.

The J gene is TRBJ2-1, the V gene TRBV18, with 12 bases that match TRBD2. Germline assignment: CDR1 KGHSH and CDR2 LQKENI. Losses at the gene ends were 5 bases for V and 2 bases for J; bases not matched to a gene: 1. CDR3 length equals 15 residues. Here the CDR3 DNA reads TGTGCCAGCTCAAGGACTAGCGGGGCCTACAATGAGCAGTTCTTC. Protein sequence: CASSRTSGAYNEQFF.

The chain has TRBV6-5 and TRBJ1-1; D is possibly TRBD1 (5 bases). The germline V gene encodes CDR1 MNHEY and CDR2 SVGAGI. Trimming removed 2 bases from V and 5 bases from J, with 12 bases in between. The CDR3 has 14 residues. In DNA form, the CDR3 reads TGTGCCAGCAGTTACCTGGAAAGGACAACTGAAGCTTTCTTT. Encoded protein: CASSYLERTTEAFF.

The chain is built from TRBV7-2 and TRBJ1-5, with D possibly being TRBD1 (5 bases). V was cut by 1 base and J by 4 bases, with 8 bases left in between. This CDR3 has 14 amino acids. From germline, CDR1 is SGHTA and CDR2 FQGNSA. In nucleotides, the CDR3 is TGTGCCAGCAGCTTAGGGGGGACTAATCAGCCCCAGCATTTT. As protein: CASSLGGTNQPQHF.

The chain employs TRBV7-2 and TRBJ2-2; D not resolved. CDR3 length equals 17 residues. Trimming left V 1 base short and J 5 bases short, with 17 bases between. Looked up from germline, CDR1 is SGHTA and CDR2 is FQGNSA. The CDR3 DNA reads TGTGCCAGCAGCTTAGATCTTGTAACGAGTGGAACCGGGGAGCTGTTTTTT. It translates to CASSLDLVTSGTGELFF. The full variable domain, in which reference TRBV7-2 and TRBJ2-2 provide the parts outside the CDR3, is GAGVSQSPSNKVTEKGKDVELRCDPISGHTALYWYRQSLGQGLEFLIYFQGNSAPDKSGLPSDRFSAERTGGSVSTLTIQRTQQEDSAVYLCASSLDLVTSGTGELFFGEGSRLTVL.

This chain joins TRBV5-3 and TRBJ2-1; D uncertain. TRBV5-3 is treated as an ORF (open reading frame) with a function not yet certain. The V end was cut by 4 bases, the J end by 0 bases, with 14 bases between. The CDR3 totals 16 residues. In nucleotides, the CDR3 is TGTGCCAGAAGCCAGGAAAAAGAACGCTCCTACAATGAGCAGTTCTTC. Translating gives CARSQEKERSYNEQFF.

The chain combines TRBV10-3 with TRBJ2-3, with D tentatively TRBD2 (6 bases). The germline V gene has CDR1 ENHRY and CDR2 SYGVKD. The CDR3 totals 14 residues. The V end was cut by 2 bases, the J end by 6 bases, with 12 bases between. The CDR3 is CAISEGRSGDTQYF. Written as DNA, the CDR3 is TGTGCCATCAGTGAGGGCCGGAGCGGGGATACGCAGTATTTT.

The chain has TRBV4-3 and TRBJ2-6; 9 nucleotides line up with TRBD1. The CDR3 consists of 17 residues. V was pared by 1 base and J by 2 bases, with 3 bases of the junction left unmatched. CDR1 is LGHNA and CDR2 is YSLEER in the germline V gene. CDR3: CASSQGQGVTGANVLTF. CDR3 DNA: TGCGCCAGCAGCCAAGGACAGGGGGTAACTGGGGCCAACGTCCTGACTTTC.